This TCR beta chain appears in the sequencing data of a study of shared clonotypes between healthy human individuals. For the study at large: Used for every donor were three CD4 naive, three CD4 memory, two CD8 naive and one CD8 memory plate.

The V end was cut by 2 bases, the J end by 5 bases, with 10 bases between. There are 13 residues in the CDR3. CDR1 and CDR2 (germline): SGDLS, YYNGEE. Per the original methods: Quality scores were absent from the junction-only immunoSEQ sequences, so filtering differed. The method was immunoSEQ multiplex PCR; TCRdb's version includes in-frame clones alone and lacks a portion of them. That table supplies the V and J calls and clone size; D and trimming were determined from the DNA. This table holds over 850,000 clones, 78% found once. This clonotype originated in a young man in good health. Some clones in this sample may be carry-over from other donors' samples. The sample comprised memory CD4+ T cells from PBMCs. Indicated subset: CD45RA-negative fraction. The chain uses TRBV9 and TRBJ2-5; D not certain. The CDR3 region has the DNA TGTGCCAGCAGCGTGGGGTCAGAGGAGACCCAGTACTTC. Protein sequence: CASSVGSEETQYF.